The rows below give T cell receptor beta chains drawn from one sample of a study of CD8+ T cells in alopecia areata. The repertoire was sequenced with immunoSEQ multiplex PCR; TCRdb's copy has only in-frame clones and lacks some. This table holds roughly 180,000 clones, 40% to 55% found once. The specimen was CD8+ T cells sorted from blood, collected between weeks 51 and 52, from a patient treated with tofacitinib. The receptors were sampled from a human donor with alopecia areata. The conserved cysteine and the conserved F or W are not part of the CDR3 here.

J gene	V gene	CDR3 protein
TRBJ2-7	TRBV25-1	ASSLYSVSYEQY
TRBJ1-2	TRBV7-9	ASSYGQDGYT
TRBJ1-2	TRBV9	ASSDPNSDGYT
TRBJ2-7	TRBV30	AWTLHPEGRSYEQY
TRBJ2-7	TRBV6-5	ASSDTSYEQY
TRBJ1-3	TRBV10-3	AISEHPGGGNTIY
TRBJ1-2	TRBV11-2	ASSLGPGTGFGYGYT
TRBJ1-2	TRBV2	ASSGAATRGYT
TRBJ2-7	TRBV27	ASSLSLGFEQY
TRBJ2-7	TRBV7-9	ASSTRLGDEQY
TRBJ2-3	TRBV5-6	ASSLASDTDTQY
TRBJ1-1	TRBV29-1	SVGGGTEAF
TRBJ2-3	TRBV9	ASSVIEDRGWGTQY
TRBJ2-7	TRBV4-1	ASSQERGGASYEQY
TRBJ2-1	TRBV7-3	ASSLSLQNTYNEQF
TRBJ1-6	TRBV7-9	ASSFNGQGLANSPLH
TRBJ1-5	TRBV15	ATSKPGLMQPQH
TRBJ1-2	TRBV29-1	SVELAAPNYGYT
TRBJ2-1	TRBV5-6	ASSSRGPLTQF
TRBJ1-2	TRBV4-1	ASSQPGTAYGYT
TRBJ2-7	TRBV15	ATSRARGQGRHEQY
TRBJ1-2	TRBV2	ASSEALDGYGYT
TRBJ2-5	TRBV15	ATSRDSTGAGETQY
TRBJ2-3	TRBV27	ASSWEGRTDTQY
TRBJ1-2	TRBV5-4	ASSLGQLNGYT
TRBJ2-5	TRBV11-2	ASSIGWGDETQY
TRBJ1-2	TRBV7-8	ASSPGQLPGYT
TRBJ2-1	TRBV25-1	ASSEKSGGLGQF
TRBJ1-1	TRBV30	AWSIRTEAF
TRBJ2-7	TRBV5-4	ASSSGPLTYEQY
TRBJ2-1	TRBV13	ASSLELAVTSYNEQF
TRBJ2-7	TRBV9	ASSSNAPYEQY
TRBJ2-3	TRBV10-3	AISEGTLGTDTQY
TRBJ2-7	TRBV5-1	ASSLVPSGGYEQY
TRBJ2-5	TRBV5-1	ASSSGLAEYQETQY
TRBJ2-1	TRBV27	ASTPGTGGFGEQF
TRBJ2-2	TRBV11-2	ASSFDTGELF
TRBJ1-2	TRBV7-8	ASSLGPEGGYT
TRBJ1-2	TRBV7-9	ASSPTIYGYT
TRBJ1-2	TRBV6-1	ASSEGAGYGYT
TRBJ2-7	TRBV11-2	ASSLVLEQY
TRBJ2-7	TRBV25-1	ASSESWLTGNEQY
TRBJ2-7	TRBV27	ASSPGTGVYEQY
TRBJ1-6	TRBV10-3	AIRAEEYNSPLH
TRBJ1-3	TRBV7-8	ASSGRRGRNTIY
TRBJ2-6	TRBV27	ASSLSSGSGANVLT
TRBJ1-4	TRBV27	ASSLSRRTPEKLF
TRBJ2-1	TRBV7-9	ASSQNNEQF
TRBJ2-1	TRBV2	ASSPAGGRKNEQF